This TCR beta chain was captured in a study of CD8 T cells in Susac syndrome. With random hexamers, reverse transcription was performed on about 0.5 to 1 ug of RNA. MiXCR, run by TCRdb on the immunoSEQ multiplex PCR reads, gives a single entry per CDR3 protein. The sample records some 120,000 distinct CDR3 sequences, about nine tenths being singletons. J lost 6 bases, V lost 7 bases, and 7 bases had no gene match. The CDR3 spans 13 residues. Germline CDR1 SNHLY, CDR2 FYNNEI. The sequenced sample was CD4+ T cells from PBMCs. The V gene is TRBV2, the J gene TRBJ2-3; 7 bases line up with TRBD1. This TCR was recovered from a human donor in good health. The CDR3 is CASKNRGEDTQYF. The CDR3 DNA reads TGTGCCAGCAAGAACAGGGGAGAGGATACGCAGTATTTT. Drawing the rest from reference TRBV2 and TRBJ2-3, the complete variable domain is EPEVTQTPSHQVTQMGQEVILRCVPISNHLYFYWYRQILGQKVEFLVSFYNNEISEKSEIFDDQFSVERPDGSNFTLKIRSTKLEDSAMYFCASKNRGEDTQYFGPGTRLTVL.